In its sample, the clone carrying this T cell receptor (beta chain) was seen many times. The ends were cut back, 2 bases at V and 14 bases at J, with 15 bases in the middle. Germline lookup yields CDR1 KGHDR and CDR2 SFDVKD. The CDR3 is 13 residues long. In TCRdb, the 5' RACE reads were re-called with MiXCR into one record per CDR3 protein. The table includes about 160,000 distinct CDR3 sequences, 9.8% detected once. These data belong to a study of CD8 T cells in ankylosing spondylitis. The genes are TRBV24-1 and TRBJ1-5; no clear D. This TCR came from a female donor with ankylosing spondylitis or in good health (not recorded which). Specimen: blood, either unsorted or a sorted T cell fraction (not recorded which). The CDR3 DNA is TGTGCCACCAGTGATTCAGCCCTCCGGGTCAAGCATTTT. It is translated as CATSDSALRVKHF.